These T cell receptor beta chains were read from a single sample in a study of T cell responses to AZD1222 COVID-19 vaccine. Method: immunoSEQ multiplex PCR; TCRdb's copy keeps in-frame clones and lacks some. Seen here are 110,000 to 150,000 clones, 88% observed once, and the top ten hold over 3%. Sequencing used peripheral blood, obtained 28 days after the second AZD1222 dose. The source is an adult who received the AZD1222 COVID-19 vaccine. CDR3s include the opening cysteine and the closing phenylalanine or tryptophan. The order of the fields is D gene, V gene, J gene, clone size, CDR3 DNA, CDR3 protein. The D gene is left open where the match is weak. Expanded clones are given a class, and other clones once, few, many or no size at all.

d_gene: -; v_gene: TRBV2; j_gene: TRBJ2-7; abundance: few; CDR3nt: TGTGCCACTGCCTCCTCCTACGAGCAGTACTTC; CDR3aa: CATASSYEQYF
d_gene: -; v_gene: TRBV7-2; j_gene: TRBJ2-7; abundance: -; CDR3nt: TGTGCCAGCAGCCCAAACGCCGGGGATTCCTCCTACGAGCAGTACTTC; CDR3aa: CASSPNAGDSSYEQYF
d_gene: -; v_gene: TRBV6-5; j_gene: TRBJ2-7; abundance: -; CDR3nt: TGTGCCAGCACTCCAAAATGGGGTGGCGACTACGAGCAGTACTTC; CDR3aa: CASTPKWGGDYEQYF
d_gene: -; v_gene: TRBV7-6; j_gene: TRBJ2-1; abundance: -; CDR3nt: TGTGCCAGCAGCTTAAAGGGCAATGAGCAGTTCTTC; CDR3aa: CASSLKGNEQFF
d_gene: -; v_gene: TRBV12-3/TRBV12-4; j_gene: TRBJ1-1; abundance: -; CDR3nt: TGTGCCAGCAGTTTTCAGGGATTCACTGAAGCTTTCTTT; CDR3aa: CASSFQGFTEAFF
d_gene: -; v_gene: TRBV28; j_gene: TRBJ2-3; abundance: once; CDR3nt: TGTGCCAGCAGTTCTCCTCGGGGCCCTAGCACAGATACGCAGTATTTT; CDR3aa: CASSSPRGPSTDTQYF
d_gene: -; v_gene: TRBV4-2; j_gene: TRBJ1-6; abundance: -; CDR3nt: TGTGCCAGCAGCCAAGAGAGCGCAGGGGCGGGTAATTCACCCCTCCACTTT; CDR3aa: CASSQESAGAGNSPLHF
d_gene: TRBD2; v_gene: TRBV5-8; j_gene: TRBJ2-1; abundance: -; CDR3nt: TGTGCCAGCAGCTTGTATTGGCCTAGCGGGGGCTATGAGCAGTTCTTC; CDR3aa: CASSLYWPSGGYEQFF
d_gene: -; v_gene: TRBV6-4; j_gene: TRBJ2-3; abundance: -; CDR3nt: TGTGCCAGCAGTGACTCCCGCACAGATACGCAGTATTTT; CDR3aa: CASSDSRTDTQYF
d_gene: -; v_gene: TRBV18; j_gene: TRBJ1-2; abundance: -; CDR3nt: TGTGCCAGCTCACGGAGCGACCGCATTAACTATGGCTACACCTTC; CDR3aa: CASSRSDRINYGYTF
d_gene: TRBD1; v_gene: TRBV5-1; j_gene: TRBJ2-7; abundance: -; CDR3nt: TGCGCCAGCAGCTTGGGGGACAGGGTTTCCGAGCAGTACTTC; CDR3aa: CASSLGDRVSEQYF
d_gene: -; v_gene: TRBV5-1; j_gene: TRBJ1-3; abundance: -; CDR3nt: TGCGCCAGCAGCCTGGGGGCCGTACGAAACACCATATATTTT; CDR3aa: CASSLGAVRNTIYF
d_gene: -; v_gene: TRBV5-1; j_gene: TRBJ1-6; abundance: -; CDR3nt: TGCGCCAGCAGCTTGAATACGGGCGGTAATTCACCCCTCCACTTT; CDR3aa: CASSLNTGGNSPLHF
d_gene: -; v_gene: TRBV11-3; j_gene: TRBJ2-3; abundance: -; CDR3nt: TGTGCCAGCAGCTTAGTGTCCGGGGGTCGCACAGATACGCAGTATTTT; CDR3aa: CASSLVSGGRTDTQYF
d_gene: -; v_gene: TRBV7-9; j_gene: TRBJ1-1; abundance: once; CDR3nt: TGTGCCAGCAGCTTCCTAACCGGGACGATACCTGAAGCTTTCTTT; CDR3aa: CASSFLTGTIPEAFF
d_gene: -; v_gene: TRBV19; j_gene: TRBJ2-7; abundance: once; CDR3nt: TGTGCCAGTAGTGAACGGGGCTACGAGCAGTACTTC; CDR3aa: CASSERGYEQYF
d_gene: -; v_gene: TRBV7-2; j_gene: TRBJ2-7; abundance: -; CDR3nt: TGTGCCAGCAGCTTTTCTCCGACAGCGTCCTACGAGCAGTACTTC; CDR3aa: CASSFSPTASYEQYF
d_gene: -; v_gene: TRBV3-1/TRBV3-2; j_gene: TRBJ1-6; abundance: -; CDR3nt: TGTGCCAGCAGCCTAGCACCCTCACCCCTCCACTTT; CDR3aa: CASSLAPSPLHF
d_gene: TRBD1; v_gene: TRBV2; j_gene: TRBJ1-6; abundance: -; CDR3nt: TGTGCCAGCAGTGGCGACAGGGGTTTGTCCTATAATTCACCCCTCCACTTT; CDR3aa: CASSGDRGLSYNSPLHF
d_gene: -; v_gene: TRBV29-1; j_gene: TRBJ1-5; abundance: -; CDR3nt: TGCAGCGTTGAGTCGGCGGACCGCCAGCATTTT; CDR3aa: CSVESADRQHF
d_gene: -; v_gene: TRBV11-2; j_gene: TRBJ1-1; abundance: -; CDR3nt: TGTGCCAGCAGCTTAGTGCTGAGCACTGAAGCTTTCTTT; CDR3aa: CASSLVLSTEAFF
d_gene: TRBD1; v_gene: TRBV11-2; j_gene: TRBJ1-4; abundance: once; CDR3nt: TGTGCCAGCAGCTCCCGACAGGGGAGGGAAAAACTGTTTTTT; CDR3aa: CASSSRQGREKLFF
d_gene: -; v_gene: TRBV4-1; j_gene: TRBJ2-7; abundance: few; CDR3nt: TGCGCCAGCAGCCAAGAAGGGGCGAGGGACGAGCAGTACTTC; CDR3aa: CASSQEGARDEQYF
d_gene: -; v_gene: TRBV4-2; j_gene: TRBJ1-3; abundance: -; CDR3nt: TGTGCCAGCAGCCAAGTGGACAGAGGGTTTTCTGGAAACACCATATATTTT; CDR3aa: CASSQVDRGFSGNTIYF
d_gene: TRBD1; v_gene: TRBV5-1; j_gene: TRBJ1-4; abundance: -; CDR3nt: TGCGCCAGCAGAGGACAGGGAGGGGGCTTAATGGAAAAACTGTTTTTT; CDR3aa: CASRGQGGGLMEKLFF
d_gene: -; v_gene: TRBV3-1/TRBV3-2; j_gene: TRBJ2-7; abundance: -; CDR3nt: TGTGCCAGCAGCCAAGATGCCTCCTACGAGCAGTACTTC; CDR3aa: CASSQDASYEQYF
d_gene: -; v_gene: TRBV7-8; j_gene: TRBJ1-2; abundance: once; CDR3nt: TGTGCCAGCAGCTTTTCTGGGAACTATGGCTACACCTTC; CDR3aa: CASSFSGNYGYTF
d_gene: -; v_gene: TRBV28; j_gene: TRBJ2-3; abundance: -; CDR3nt: TGTGCCAGCAGTTTGTGGCAGGTCAAGACAGATACGCAGTATTTT; CDR3aa: CASSLWQVKTDTQYF
d_gene: TRBD1; v_gene: TRBV14; j_gene: TRBJ1-2; abundance: -; CDR3nt: TGTGCCAGCAGGCTTCGAGATCCGACAGGGATGAACTATGGCTACACCTTC; CDR3aa: CASRLRDPTGMNYGYTF
d_gene: -; v_gene: TRBV30; j_gene: TRBJ2-3; abundance: -; CDR3nt: TGTGCATTAGCCCCCGAGAGGTACAGCACAGATACGCAGTATTTT; CDR3aa: CALAPERYSTDTQYF
d_gene: -; v_gene: TRBV5-1; j_gene: TRBJ1-1; abundance: -; CDR3nt: TGCGCCAGCAGCTTGATCGTGTTGGGGGCAACGTCGGACACTGAAGCTTTCTTT; CDR3aa: CASSLIVLGATSDTEAFF
d_gene: TRBD1; v_gene: TRBV9; j_gene: TRBJ1-4; abundance: -; CDR3nt: TGTGCCAGCAGCGTCGGACAGGCCCCTGGTGAAAAACTGTTTTTT; CDR3aa: CASSVGQAPGEKLFF
d_gene: -; v_gene: TRBV10-3; j_gene: TRBJ2-7; abundance: -; CDR3nt: TGTGCCACCTCGGAGGGACAGATCTCCTACGAGCAGTACTTC; CDR3aa: CATSEGQISYEQYF
d_gene: TRBD2; v_gene: TRBV5-4; j_gene: TRBJ2-1; abundance: -; CDR3nt: TGTGCCAGCAGCCTAGCGGCCTCCTACAATGAGCAGTTCTTC; CDR3aa: CASSLAASYNEQFF
d_gene: -; v_gene: TRBV5-1; j_gene: TRBJ1-3; abundance: -; CDR3nt: TGCGCCAGCAGCTTGGGGCAGGCAAACACCATATATTTT; CDR3aa: CASSLGQANTIYF
d_gene: TRBD1; v_gene: TRBV3-1/TRBV3-2; j_gene: TRBJ2-1; abundance: -; CDR3nt: TGTGCCAGCACCCTACAGGGGATCTACAATGAGCAGTTCTTC; CDR3aa: CASTLQGIYNEQFF
d_gene: TRBD1; v_gene: TRBV7-9; j_gene: TRBJ2-2; abundance: once; CDR3nt: TGTGCCAGCAGCTCCCAGGGGGCGATCGGGGAGCTGTTTTTT; CDR3aa: CASSSQGAIGELFF
d_gene: TRBD2; v_gene: TRBV6-2/TRBV6-3; j_gene: TRBJ2-1; abundance: -; CDR3nt: TGTGCCAGCAGTGACCCGACTAGCGGGGGCCCTCCGCAGTTCTTC; CDR3aa: CASSDPTSGGPPQFF
d_gene: -; v_gene: TRBV3-1/TRBV3-2; j_gene: TRBJ2-7; abundance: -; CDR3nt: TGTGCCAGCAGCCAAGATCGCCAGGGCCTCGAGCAGTACTTC; CDR3aa: CASSQDRQGLEQYF
d_gene: -; v_gene: TRBV7-2; j_gene: TRBJ2-1; abundance: -; CDR3nt: TGTGCCAGCACCGGGACCGCTTCGACCGAGCAGTTCTTC; CDR3aa: CASTGTASTEQFF
d_gene: TRBD2; v_gene: TRBV7-2; j_gene: TRBJ2-7; abundance: -; CDR3nt: TGTGCCAGCAGCCGGACTAGCGGGTTGTACGAGCAGTACTTC; CDR3aa: CASSRTSGLYEQYF
d_gene: -; v_gene: TRBV7-8; j_gene: TRBJ1-5; abundance: -; CDR3nt: TGTGCCAGCAGCCGGGGGAACAATCAGCCCCAGCATTTT; CDR3aa: CASSRGNNQPQHF
d_gene: -; v_gene: TRBV27; j_gene: TRBJ2-5; abundance: -; CDR3nt: TGTGCCAGCAGTTTAGAGCCCCAAGAGACCCAGTACTTC; CDR3aa: CASSLEPQETQYF
d_gene: TRBD2; v_gene: TRBV7-9; j_gene: TRBJ2-7; abundance: -; CDR3nt: TGTGCCAGCAGCATCTACACTAGCGGGAGGCCCCCCGAGCGGTACTTC; CDR3aa: CASSIYTSGRPPERYF
d_gene: -; v_gene: TRBV7-9; j_gene: TRBJ1-1; abundance: -; CDR3nt: TGTGCCAGCAGCCCACAGGCCTCTGAAGCTTTCTTT; CDR3aa: CASSPQASEAFF
d_gene: -; v_gene: TRBV2; j_gene: TRBJ1-2; abundance: -; CDR3nt: TGTGCCAGCAGTGAAACGGTACTTTTCTATGGCTACACCTTC; CDR3aa: CASSETVLFYGYTF
d_gene: TRBD2; v_gene: TRBV11-3; j_gene: TRBJ2-1; abundance: few; CDR3nt: TGTGCCAGCAGCCAGGGACTAGCGGGGGGGCCAAGGGACAATGAGCAGTTCTTC; CDR3aa: CASSQGLAGGPRDNEQFF
d_gene: TRBD2; v_gene: TRBV27; j_gene: TRBJ2-7; abundance: -; CDR3nt: TGTGCCAGCACGGGGGACTACCCCACCTACGAGCAGTACTTC; CDR3aa: CASTGDYPTYEQYF
d_gene: -; v_gene: TRBV27; j_gene: TRBJ2-7; abundance: -; CDR3nt: TGTGCCAGCGCCCGGGGGCGGTCGAGCTCCTACGAGCAGTACTTC; CDR3aa: CASARGRSSSYEQYF
d_gene: -; v_gene: TRBV3-1/TRBV3-2; j_gene: TRBJ1-2; abundance: -; CDR3nt: TGTGCCAGCAGCCGGCAGGTAGGCTATGGCTACACCTTC; CDR3aa: CASSRQVGYGYTF
d_gene: -; v_gene: TRBV30; j_gene: TRBJ2-6; abundance: -; CDR3nt: TGTGCCTGGAGCGTCGGGTCTGGGGCCAACGTCCTGACTTTC; CDR3aa: CAWSVGSGANVLTF
d_gene: -; v_gene: TRBV9; j_gene: TRBJ2-7; abundance: -; CDR3nt: TGTGCCAGCAGCGTAGAAACGGGGAACTACGAGCAGTACTTC; CDR3aa: CASSVETGNYEQYF
d_gene: -; v_gene: TRBV2; j_gene: TRBJ1-2; abundance: few; CDR3nt: TGTGCCAGCAAAGGAGGACGTAACTATGGCTACACCTTC; CDR3aa: CASKGGRNYGYTF
d_gene: -; v_gene: TRBV10-2; j_gene: TRBJ2-5; abundance: once; CDR3nt: TGCGCCAGCGGTTGGAGGGGAGAGACCCAGTACTTC; CDR3aa: CASGWRGETQYF
d_gene: TRBD1; v_gene: TRBV18; j_gene: TRBJ1-1; abundance: -; CDR3nt: TGTGCCAGCTCACTCGGACAGGGAACAGCTTTCTTT; CDR3aa: CASSLGQGTAFF